This note documents a single T cell receptor (beta chain) sequence. Its antigen is currently unknown. Expressed TCRB transcripts got sequenced, as all isolated RNA was reverse transcribed. Sequencing used immunoSEQ multiplex PCR; TCRdb keeps in-frame clones, though not all of them. The sample includes fewer than 650,000 clones, 15% to 18% of them seen just once. This record comes from a study of beta chain features in type 1 diabetes. Germline trimming cut 6 bases from V and 6 bases from J; bases unmatched to any gene: 1. The CDR3 totals 13 residues. Germline V gives CDR1 MDHEN, CDR2 SYDVKM. Study-wide results and limits: Naive, central memory and Treg TCRB repertoires appeared more alike in patients than in healthy donors. PCR could preferentially amplify shorter templates, alike in patients and controls.

This TCR derives from a man in his late teens or twenties in good health. The V call is TRBV28, the J call TRBJ1-6, with 8 bases that match TRBD1. The sample comprised naive CD4+ T cells from blood. The CDR3 DNA reads TGTGCCAGCAGGGGACAGGTTAATTCACCCCTCCACTTT. It codes for CASRGQVNSPLHF.